The rows below give T cell receptor beta chains drawn from one sample of a study of CD8 T cells in ankylosing spondylitis. TCRdb recomputed calls from the 5' RACE reads with MiXCR, one row per CDR3 protein. The sample contains roughly 230,000 distinct CDR3 sequences, roughly a tenth of which appear only once. Sequencing was done on a sample of blood, either unsorted or a sorted T cell fraction (not recorded which). These receptor sequences come from a male donor with ankylosing spondylitis or in good health (not recorded which). The CDR3 runs from the conserved cysteine through the conserved F or W. D genes are given only for firm matches. Size is stated for part of the rows, as once, few or many counts, or as a class when the clone is expanded.

length	D	V	size	J	DNA	CDR3
12	NA	TRBV7-9	many	TRBJ2-3	TGTGCCAGCAGGAAGGTAACAGATACGCAGTATTTT	CASRKVTDTQYF
16	TRBD1	TRBV5-6	many	TRBJ1-4	TGTGCCAGCAGCAGACTGGACAGGGAGACTAATGAAAAACTGTTTTTT	CASSRLDRETNEKLFF
14	TRBD1	TRBV12-3/TRBV12-4	many	TRBJ2-7	TGTGCCAGCAGTCACGGACAGGGGTACCACGAGCAGTACTTC	CASSHGQGYHEQYF
15	NA	TRBV12-3/TRBV12-4	NA	TRBJ2-2	TGTGCCAGCAGTGGGCCCGGGCGGATCACCGGGGAGCTGTTTTTT	CASSGPGRITGELFF
12	NA	TRBV27	many	TRBJ2-2	TGTGCCAGCACCATAAGGGGCGGGGAGCTGTTTTTT	CASTIRGGELFF
18	TRBD1	TRBV12-3/TRBV12-4	NA	TRBJ1-1	TGTGCCAGCAGTTTTAAGGGACAGGCTTTGATATTGAACACTGAAGCTTTCTTT	CASSFKGQALILNTEAFF
13	NA	TRBV5-1	NA	TRBJ1-2	TGCGCCAGCAGCTTGGAGGACAGCTATGGCTACACCTTC	CASSLEDSYGYTF
12	NA	TRBV7-6	many	TRBJ1-6	TGTGCCAGCAGCCAGATTAATTCACCCCTCCACTTT	CASSQINSPLHF
13	NA	TRBV10-3	many	TRBJ1-4	TGTGCCACCCGGGACGGCCCGAATGAAAAACTGTTTTTT	CATRDGPNEKLFF
16	TRBD2	TRBV12-3/TRBV12-4	NA	TRBJ2-1	TGTGCCAGCAGTTTAAGGTCTGCAGCGGGGGCCGATGAGCAGTTCTTC	CASSLRSAAGADEQFF
15	NA	TRBV6-4	many	TRBJ2-2	TGTGCCAGCAGCAGGGACACAGCGAACACCGGGGAGCTGTTTTTT	CASSRDTANTGELFF
14	NA	TRBV2	NA	TRBJ1-1	TGTGCCAGCAGTGCCCGCTGGCTGAACACTGAAGCTTTCTTT	CASSARWLNTEAFF
15	NA	TRBV5-1	many	TRBJ2-3	TGCGCCAGCAGCTTGCCGGCTTCCTCTGGAGATACGCAGTATTTT	CASSLPASSGDTQYF
14	NA	TRBV30	few	TRBJ1-6	TGTGCCTGGAGCCCGGGGGGGGATAATTCACCCCTCCACTTT	CAWSPGGDNSPLHF
17	NA	TRBV3-1	many	TRBJ2-2	TGTGCCAGCAGCCAAGTCCGACTCGCTGGGGGTTTCGGGGAGCTGTTTTTT	CASSQVRLAGGFGELFF
14	NA	TRBV7-9	many	TRBJ1-1	TGTGCCAGCCGATTGCTAACAGGGAACACTGAAGCTTTCTTT	CASRLLTGNTEAFF
15	NA	TRBV7-2	many	TRBJ2-3	TGTGCCAGCAGCTTCTACAGGAGGGCCACAGATACGCAGTATTTT	CASSFYRRATDTQYF
12	NA	TRBV29-1	NA	TRBJ1-1	TGCAGCGACCTCGTTGAGGGTTTGGCAGCTTTCTTT	CSDLVEGLAAFF
12	NA	TRBV29-1	many	TRBJ2-5	TGCAGCGTTGGGCTAGGGCTAGAGACCCAGTACTTC	CSVGLGLETQYF
13	NA	TRBV7-2	many	TRBJ2-3	TGTGCCAGCAAAGGTTCCAGAGCAGATACGCAGTATTTT	CASKGSRADTQYF
12	TRBD1	TRBV5-6	many	TRBJ1-2	TGTGCCAGCAGCTCTGACAGGGAGGGCTACACCTTC	CASSSDREGYTF
12	NA	TRBV30	NA	TRBJ1-2	TGTGCCTGGAGTGTCGGTCAGTATGGCTACACCTTC	CAWSVGQYGYTF
15	NA	TRBV7-2	NA	TRBJ2-5	TGTGCCAGCAGCCGCAGGACAGTTGACGGAGAGACCCAGTACTTC	CASSRRTVDGETQYF
16	TRBD2	TRBV12-3/TRBV12-4	NA	TRBJ2-5	TGTGCCAGCAGGTTCGCCGAGGTAGCGGGATCAGAGACCCAGTACTTC	CASRFAEVAGSETQYF
14	TRBD1	TRBV29-1	many	TRBJ1-2	TGCAGCGTCGCCCAAGGGGGCACATTCTATGGCTACACCTTC	CSVAQGGTFYGYTF
16	TRBD2	TRBV4-2	NA	TRBJ2-5	TGTGCCAGCAGCCAAGTAGGAACAGCGGGAGTGGAGACCCAGTACTTC	CASSQVGTAGVETQYF
16	TRBD2	TRBV12-3/TRBV12-4	many	TRBJ2-7	TGTGCCAGCAGTTTACTCGGCGGGGGGGGTACCTACGAGCAGTACTTC	CASSLLGGGGTYEQYF
14	NA	TRBV7-2	NA	TRBJ2-2	TGTGCCAGCAGCCCCCCCTGGAGCCCCGGGGAGCTGTTTTTT	CASSPPWSPGELFF
13	NA	TRBV2	NA	TRBJ1-5	TGTGCCAGCAGGCCGGGACTTAATCAGCCCCAGCATTTT	CASRPGLNQPQHF
15	NA	TRBV4-1	NA	TRBJ2-1	TGCGCCAGCAGCCAAGGTAGCGGTGGTTACAATGAGCAGTTCTTC	CASSQGSGGYNEQFF
15	NA	TRBV7-9	many	TRBJ2-1	TGTGCCAGCAGCTTAGGCTATGGGACTGGCAATGAGCAGTTCTTC	CASSLGYGTGNEQFF
16	TRBD2	TRBV20-1	many	TRBJ2-1	TGCAGTGCTAGAGCCCTACTAGCGGAGGTCCTAAATGAGCAGTTCTTC	CSARALLAEVLNEQFF
15	TRBD2	TRBV15	NA	TRBJ2-5	TGTGCCACCAGCAGAGGACTAGCGGGAGGGGAGACCCAGTACTTC	CATSRGLAGGETQYF